The entry that follows covers one T cell receptor beta chain sequence. Mismatch with germline at one junction end may stem from a read error. PCR was performed using 60 Vbeta and 13 Jbeta primers. Libraries were prepared by immunoSEQ multiplex PCR; TCRdb keeps only in-frame clonotypes and omits some of them. Its table lists 35,000 to 45,000 clones. These data originate in a study of cytomegalovirus exposure and HLA in healthy donors. CDR3 length equals 15 residues. Germline CDR1 and CDR2: SSHAT and FNYEAQ (reference sequence). Nominally healthy donors were sampled, though unrecorded immune exposures were likely.

This TCR was recovered from a human donor in good health. V is TRBV7-7 and J is TRBJ1-4, with 9 bases matching TRBD1. Sequences were obtained from PBMCs. CDR3 sequence reads: CASSPGTGNNEKLFF. CDR3 in DNA: TGTGCTAGCAGCCCAGGGACAGGGAATAATGAAAAACTGTTTTTT.